This TCR beta chain stems from a study of cytomegalovirus exposure and HLA in healthy donors. The PCR employed 60 Vbeta primers together with 13 Jbeta primers. Clones were read by immunoSEQ multiplex PCR, and TCRdb kept only the in-frame ones, dropping some. The sample yields about 98,000 clones, roughly 81% seen once. V dropped 4 bases and J dropped 0; count of bases not matched to a gene: 6. The CDR3 is 16 residues long. CDR1 is SGHRS, CDR2 YFSETQ, per germline. The TCR sequence derives from a man aged 40-49 years in good health and CMV-seronegative. The V and J genes are TRBV5-1 and TRBJ1-3; 8 bases map to TRBD1. The sequenced material came from PBMCs. CDR3 loop: CASSPTGASSGNTIYF. CDR3 nucleotides: TGCGCCAGCAGCCCGACAGGGGCCAGCTCTGGAAACACCATATATTTT.